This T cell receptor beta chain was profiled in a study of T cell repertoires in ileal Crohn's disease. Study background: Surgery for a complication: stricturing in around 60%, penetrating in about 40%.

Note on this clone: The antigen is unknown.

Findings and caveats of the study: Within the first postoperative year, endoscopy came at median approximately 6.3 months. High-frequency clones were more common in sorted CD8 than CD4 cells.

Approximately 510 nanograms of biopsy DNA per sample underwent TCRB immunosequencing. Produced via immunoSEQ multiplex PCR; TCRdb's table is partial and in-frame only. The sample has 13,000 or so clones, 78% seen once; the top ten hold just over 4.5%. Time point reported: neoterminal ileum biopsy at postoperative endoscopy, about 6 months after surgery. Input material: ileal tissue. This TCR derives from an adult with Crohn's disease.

The CDR3 protein is CASSLRGGPSYEQYF. CDR3 sequence (DNA): TGTGCCAGTAGTCTGCGGGGGGGGCCCTCCTACGAGCAGTACTTC. This rearrangement joins TRBV19 to TRBJ2-7, with TRBD2 matching 9 bases. Losses at the gene ends were 5 bases for V and 0 bases for J; bases not matched to a gene: 5. The CDR3 totals 15 residues. From germline, CDR1 is LNHDA and CDR2 SQIVND (reference sequence).